This TCR beta chain was profiled in a study of T cell repertoires in cytomegalovirus infection. Study information: Public TCR beta signatures indicated both CMV infection and matching HLA type. Study outcomes and limitations: In two of eight donors, the top clonotype was HLA-C-restricted CMV-specific. Cumulated frequencies of public TCR beta families served to identify carriers of CMV plus the relevant HLA.

Via MiXCR, TCRdb re-called the reads, giving one row per CDR3 protein. The repertoire consists of 150,000 to 200,000 distinct CDR3 sequences, with 28% occurring once and the leading ten covering just over 30%. Of note for this clonotype: The antigen is undetermined.

The sequenced sample consisted of PBMCs. The receptor was derived from a human donor in good health (CMV status not recorded). Some clones in this sample may be carry-over from other donors' samples.

The CDR3, as DNA: TGTGCCAGCTCACCGGTTTCGGGTAGCTCTAACTATGGCTACACCTTC. Its protein is CASSPVSGSSNYGYTF. V usage is TRBV18 and J usage is TRBJ1-2; D is undetermined. Per germline, CDR1 KGHSH and CDR2 LQKENI. Between the trimmed V and J ends, which lost 3 bases and 0 bases, there was a span of 14 bases. There are 16 residues in the CDR3.